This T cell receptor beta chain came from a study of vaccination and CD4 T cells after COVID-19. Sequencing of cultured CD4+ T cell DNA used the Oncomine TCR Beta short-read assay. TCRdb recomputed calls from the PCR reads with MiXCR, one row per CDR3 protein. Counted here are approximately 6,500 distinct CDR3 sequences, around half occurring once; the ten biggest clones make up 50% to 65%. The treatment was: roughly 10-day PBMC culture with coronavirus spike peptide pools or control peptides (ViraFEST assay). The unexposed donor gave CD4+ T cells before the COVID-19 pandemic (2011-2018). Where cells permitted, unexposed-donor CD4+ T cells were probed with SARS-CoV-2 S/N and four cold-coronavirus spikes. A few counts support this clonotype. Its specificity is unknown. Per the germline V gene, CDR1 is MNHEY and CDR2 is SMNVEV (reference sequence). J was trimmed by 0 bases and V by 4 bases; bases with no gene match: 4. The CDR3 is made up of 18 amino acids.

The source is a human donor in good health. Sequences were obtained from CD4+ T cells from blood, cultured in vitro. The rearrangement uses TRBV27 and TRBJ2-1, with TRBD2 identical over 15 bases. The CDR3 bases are TGTGCCAGCAGTTCGGGACTAGCGGGAGGTCCCTCCTACAATGAGCAGTTCTTC. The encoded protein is CASSSGLAGGPSYNEQFF.